A selection of T cell receptor beta chains follows, all from one sample in a study of T cell responses to AZD1222 COVID-19 vaccine. The table came from immunoSEQ multiplex PCR; TCRdb's copy has only in-frame clones and leaves some out. The sample contains around 100,000 clones, about four fifths of which appear only once. The sequencing used peripheral blood, collected on day 0 of AZD1222 vaccination. All receptors derive from an adult in good health. Each CDR3 is given with its conserved first and last residue. The D gene is left open where the match is weak. Clone size is shown for a subset of rows, as once, few, many or a class of expanded clone.

v_call	d_call	clone_size	j_call	cdr3_aa	cdr3_nt
TRBV5-1	.	few	TRBJ2-7	CASSLGSGSYEQYF	TGCGCCAGCAGCTTGGGGTCAGGGAGCTACGAGCAGTACTTC
TRBV2	.	.	TRBJ2-1	CASRAGTGPYNEQFF	TGTGCCAGCAGGGCCGGGACCGGACCGTACAATGAGCAGTTCTTC
TRBV27	.	.	TRBJ1-1	CASSPGGNTEAFF	TGTGCCAGCAGTCCTGGAGGGAACACTGAAGCTTTCTTT
TRBV21-1	.	.	TRBJ1-2	CASSKGCSRTDGPNYGYTF	TGTGCCAGCAGCAAAGGGTGCTCGCGGACGGACGGTCCCAACTATGGCTACACCTTC
TRBV28	.	.	TRBJ2-7	CASSLGAGTYEQYF	TGTGCCAGCTCCCTAGGGGCGGGGACCTACGAGCAGTACTTC
TRBV6-5	.	.	TRBJ2-3	CASSPVDSSTDTQYF	TGTGCCAGCAGCCCGGTGGACAGCAGCACAGATACGCAGTATTTT
TRBV7-2	.	.	TRBJ2-2	CASSLARATGELFF	TGTGCCAGCAGCTTAGCGCGCGCGACCGGGGAGCTGTTTTTT
TRBV7-2	TRBD2	.	TRBJ2-7	CASSFGGTSYEQYF	TGTGCCAGCAGCTTTGGTGGGACTAGCTACGAGCAGTACTTC
TRBV7-2	.	.	TRBJ1-3	CASSLLASGMDTIYF	TGTGCCAGCAGCTTATTAGCGTCTGGTATGGACACCATATATTTT
TRBV3-1/TRBV3-2	.	once	TRBJ1-1	CASSQGIEAFF	TGTGCCAGCAGCCAAGGTATTGAAGCTTTCTTT
TRBV28	.	.	TRBJ1-4	CASISAVGNEKLFF	TGTGCCAGCATCTCAGCCGTGGGTAATGAAAAACTGTTTTTT
TRBV19	.	.	TRBJ1-1	CASIDRFEAFF	TGTGCCAGTATTGACAGATTTGAAGCTTTCTTT
TRBV6-2/TRBV6-3	TRBD2	.	TRBJ2-7	CASSFGLARVDEQYF	TGTGCCAGCAGTTTCGGACTAGCAAGGGTCGACGAGCAGTACTTC
TRBV24-1	TRBD1	.	TRBJ2-2	CATSDRDRADGELFF	TGTGCCACCAGTGATCGGGACAGGGCGGACGGGGAGCTGTTTTTT
TRBV6-2/TRBV6-3	TRBD1	.	TRBJ2-2	CASSPILTGAGELFF	TGTGCCAGCAGTCCAATACTTACAGGGGCCGGGGAGCTGTTTTTT
TRBV5-1	.	.	TRBJ1-5	CASSLAPGGNQPQHF	TGCGCCAGCAGCTTGGCCCCTGGGGGGAATCAGCCCCAGCATTTT
TRBV4-1	.	.	TRBJ1-2	CASSQVAAYYGYTF	TGCGCCAGCAGCCAAGTGGCAGCATACTATGGCTACACCTTC
TRBV5-1	TRBD1	.	TRBJ2-7	CASREQGRSYEQYF	TGCGCCAGCAGGGAACAGGGGCGATCCTACGAGCAGTACTTC
TRBV5-4	.	.	TRBJ2-7	CASSLGSGGGAYEQYF	TGTGCCAGCAGCCTAGGAAGTGGCGGAGGAGCCTACGAGCAGTACTTC
TRBV30	.	few	TRBJ1-4	CASHRGGPTNEKLFF	TGTGCCTCGCACCGGGGAGGGCCCACTAATGAAAAACTGTTTTTT
TRBV5-1	.	.	TRBJ1-3	CASSLVGDPGNTIYF	TGCGCCAGCAGCTTGGTGGGGGATCCTGGAAACACCATATATTTT
TRBV28	.	.	TRBJ2-7	CASSFFMDEQYF	TGTGCCAGCAGTTTTTTTATGGACGAGCAGTACTTC
TRBV18	.	.	TRBJ2-2	CASSPRTSNTGELFF	TGTGCCAGCTCACCAAGGACATCGAACACCGGGGAGCTGTTTTTT
TRBV28	.	.	TRBJ1-1	CASSFAGGRAFF	TGTGCCAGCAGTTTCGCGGGGGGTCGAGCTTTCTTT
TRBV23-1	.	.	TRBJ2-7	CASSQSQGPYEQYF	TGCGCCAGCAGTCAATCCCAGGGCCCCTACGAGCAGTACTTC
TRBV19	.	.	TRBJ1-3	CASSPGGFGTIYF	TGTGCCAGTTCGCCCGGGGGGTTCGGCACCATATATTTT
TRBV7-9	TRBD1	.	TRBJ1-2	CASSPPGQPHGYTF	TGTGCCAGCAGCCCACCGGGACAGCCACATGGCTACACCTTC
TRBV7-8	.	.	TRBJ1-1	CASSTRGGTLNTEAFF	TGTGCCAGCAGCACCCGGGGGGGAACCTTGAACACTGAAGCTTTCTTT
TRBV19	.	.	TRBJ1-1	CASRTSRPFEAFF	TGTGCCAGTAGGACCAGTCGGCCGTTCGAAGCTTTCTTT